This T cell receptor beta chain was observed in a study of blood T cell repertoires in COVID-19. Across the study: COVID-19 samples collected from the United States, Italy and Spain covered acute and convalescent phases. From T cells, B-cell-depleted T cells, or PBMCs came the material, which was cDNA or gDNA.

Under the authors' procedure: Estimated nucleated cell counts came from reference gene primer amplification. Assay used: immunoSEQ multiplex PCR; TCRdb lists only in-frame clones, some missing. V and J calls and clone size are those listed in that table; D and trimming were worked out from the DNA. The profile shows around 100,000 clones, more than 85% of them singletons. Germline V gives CDR1 MNHEY, CDR2 SVGEGT. The CDR3 sequence is 15 residues long. V dropped 0 bases and J dropped 8; count of bases not matched to a gene: 7. V gene TRBV6-2 or TRBV6-3 combines with J gene TRBJ2-1; 7 bases are shared with TRBD2. The receptor was isolated from a man aged 25 to 45 in a cohort sampled during active COVID-19. The sample taken for sequencing was peripheral blood. CDR3 sequence: CASSYSSAGVYEQFF. The CDR3 nucleotides read TGTGCCAGCAGTTACTCTTCGGCGGGGGTATATGAGCAGTTCTTC.